These 2 T cell receptor beta chains share one sample of origin, sequenced in a study of T cell responses to AZD1222 COVID-19 vaccine. Profiling relied on immunoSEQ multiplex PCR, and the TCRdb table lists in-frame clones only, not all of them. Of around 84,000 clones in the sample, more than 70% are singletons; the top ten hold 8.7%. The sequences come from peripheral blood, collected on day 0 of AZD1222 vaccination. These TCRs come from an adult in good health.

This clone occurred once. This chain connects TRBV2 to TRBJ1-2, with 8 bases aligning to TRBD1. V gave up 1 base and J gave up 8 bases; unmatched junction bases: 9. Per the germline V gene, CDR1 is SNHLY and CDR2 is FYNNEI. The CDR3 length is 15 residues. CDR3 sequence (DNA): TGTGCCAGCAGTGAAGAGGCAGGGGGCGTTGAGGGCTACACCTTC. Its protein product is CASSEEAGGVEGYTF. Filled out from reference TRBV2 and TRBJ1-2, the complete variable domain reads EPEVTQTPSHQVTQMGQEVILRCVPISNHLYFYWYRQILGQKVEFLVSFYNNEISEKSEIFDDQFSVERPDGSNFTLKIRSTKLEDSAMYFCASSEEAGGVEGYTFGSGTRLTVV.

This clone has a handful of counts. CDR3 in DNA: TGTGCCAGCAGTGATCACCGGGACAGGGGACCCTACGAGCAGTACTTC. This codes for CASSDHRDRGPYEQYF. The V gene is TRBV2, the J gene TRBJ2-7, with 10 bases aligning to TRBD1. Germline V gene sequence: CDR1 SNHLY, CDR2 FYNNEI. J gave up 2 bases and V 3 bases, and 7 bases lay outside the gene matches. The CDR3 is made up of 16 amino acids.